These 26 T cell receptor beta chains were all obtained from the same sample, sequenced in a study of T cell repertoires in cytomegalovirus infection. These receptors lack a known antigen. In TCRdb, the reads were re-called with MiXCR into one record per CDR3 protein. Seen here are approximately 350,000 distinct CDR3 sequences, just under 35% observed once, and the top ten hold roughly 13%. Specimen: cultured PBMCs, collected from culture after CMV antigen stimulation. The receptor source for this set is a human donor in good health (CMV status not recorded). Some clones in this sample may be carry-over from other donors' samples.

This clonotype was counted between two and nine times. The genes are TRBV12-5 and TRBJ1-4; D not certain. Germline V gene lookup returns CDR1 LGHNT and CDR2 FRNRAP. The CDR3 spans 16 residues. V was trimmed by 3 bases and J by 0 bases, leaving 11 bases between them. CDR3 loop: CASGFTLQTTNEKLFF. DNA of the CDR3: TGTGCTAGTGGTTTCACTCTTCAAACAACTAATGAAAAACTGTTTTTT.

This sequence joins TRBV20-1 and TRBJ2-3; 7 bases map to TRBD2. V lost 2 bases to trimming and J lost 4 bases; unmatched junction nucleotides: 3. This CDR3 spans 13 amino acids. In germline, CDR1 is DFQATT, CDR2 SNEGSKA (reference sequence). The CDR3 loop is CSARLAASDTQYF. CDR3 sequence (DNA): TGCAGTGCTAGACTAGCGGCCTCAGATACGCAGTATTTT.

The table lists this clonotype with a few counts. CDR3 sequence (DNA): TGTGCCAGCAGGCCATCCATCAGGTTACCTACCTACAATGAGCAGTTCTTC. Amino acid sequence: CASRPSIRLPTYNEQFF. V is TRBV7-9 and J is TRBJ2-1; D is ambiguous. This CDR3 is built from 17 residues. V lost 6 bases, J lost 2 bases, and 20 bases lay in between. Germline V lookup: CDR1 SEHNR, CDR2 FQNEAQ (reference sequence).

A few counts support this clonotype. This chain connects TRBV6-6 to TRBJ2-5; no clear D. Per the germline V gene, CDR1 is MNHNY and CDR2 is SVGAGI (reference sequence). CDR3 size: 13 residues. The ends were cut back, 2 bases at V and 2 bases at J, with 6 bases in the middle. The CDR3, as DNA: TGTGCCAGCAGTTACAGCGAACAAGAGACCCAGTACTTC. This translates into CASSYSEQETQYF.

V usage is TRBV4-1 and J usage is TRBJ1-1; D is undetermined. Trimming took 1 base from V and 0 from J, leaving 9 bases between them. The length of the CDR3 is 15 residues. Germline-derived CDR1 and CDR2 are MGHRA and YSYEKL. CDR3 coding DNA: TGCGCCAGCAGCCAAGGGGTAGGAATGAACACTGAAGCTTTCTTT. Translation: CASSQGVGMNTEAFF.

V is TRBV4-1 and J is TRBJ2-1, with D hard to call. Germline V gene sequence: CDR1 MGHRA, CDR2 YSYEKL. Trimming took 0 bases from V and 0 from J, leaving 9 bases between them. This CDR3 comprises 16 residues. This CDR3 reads CASSQDLLRSYNEQFF. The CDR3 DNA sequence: TGCGCCAGCAGCCAAGATCTACTACGCTCCTACAATGAGCAGTTCTTC.

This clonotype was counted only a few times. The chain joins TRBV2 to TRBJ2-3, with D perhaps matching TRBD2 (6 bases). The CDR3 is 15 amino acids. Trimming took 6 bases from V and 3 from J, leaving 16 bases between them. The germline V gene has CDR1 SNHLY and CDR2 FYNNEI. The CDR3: CASRSGTLSTDTQYF. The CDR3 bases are TGTGCCAGCAGATCCGGGACTCTTTCGACAGATACGCAGTATTTT.

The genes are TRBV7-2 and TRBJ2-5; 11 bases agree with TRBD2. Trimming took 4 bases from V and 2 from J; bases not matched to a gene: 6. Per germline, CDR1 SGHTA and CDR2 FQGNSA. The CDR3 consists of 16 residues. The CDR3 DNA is TGTGCCAGCAGCTACACTAGCGGGAGAGGGCAAGAGACCCAGTACTTC. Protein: CASSYTSGRGQETQYF.

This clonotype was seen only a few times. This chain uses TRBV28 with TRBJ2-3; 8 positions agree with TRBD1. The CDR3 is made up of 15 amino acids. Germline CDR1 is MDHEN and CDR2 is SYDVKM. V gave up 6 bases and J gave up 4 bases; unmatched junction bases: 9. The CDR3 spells CASSLRGPGPDTQYF. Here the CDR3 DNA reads TGTGCCAGCAGCCTCAGGGGGCCAGGACCAGATACGCAGTATTTT.

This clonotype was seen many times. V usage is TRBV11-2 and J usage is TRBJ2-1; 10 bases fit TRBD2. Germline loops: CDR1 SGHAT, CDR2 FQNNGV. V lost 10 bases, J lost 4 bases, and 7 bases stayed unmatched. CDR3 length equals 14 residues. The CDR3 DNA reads TGTGCCATCAGGAGGACTAGCGGTTACAATGAGCAGTTCTTC. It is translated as CAIRRTSGYNEQFF.

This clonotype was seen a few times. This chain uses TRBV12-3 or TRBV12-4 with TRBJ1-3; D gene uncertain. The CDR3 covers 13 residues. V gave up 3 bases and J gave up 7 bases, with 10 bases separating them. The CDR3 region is CASSLGGRNTIYF. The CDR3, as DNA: TGTGCCAGCAGTTTGGGCGGCCGGAACACCATATATTTT.

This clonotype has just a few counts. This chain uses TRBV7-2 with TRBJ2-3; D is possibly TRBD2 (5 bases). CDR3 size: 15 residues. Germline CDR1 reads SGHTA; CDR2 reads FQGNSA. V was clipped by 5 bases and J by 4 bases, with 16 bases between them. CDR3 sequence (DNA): TGTGCCAGCAGCCCGGTCGTGAGGGTGGCAGATACGCAGTATTTT. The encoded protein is CASSPVVRVADTQYF. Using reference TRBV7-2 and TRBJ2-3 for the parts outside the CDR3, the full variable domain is GAGVSQSPSNKVTEKGKDVELRCDPISGHTALYWYRQSLGQGLEFLIYFQGNSAPDKSGLPSDRFSAERTGGSVSTLTIQRTQQEDSAVYLCASSPVVRVADTQYFGPGTRLTVL.

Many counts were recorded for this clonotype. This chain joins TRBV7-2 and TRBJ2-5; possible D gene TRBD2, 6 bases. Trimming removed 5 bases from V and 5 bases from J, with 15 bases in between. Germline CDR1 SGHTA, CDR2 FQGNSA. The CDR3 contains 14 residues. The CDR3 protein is CASSQRVPRETQYF. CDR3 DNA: TGTGCCAGCAGCCAGCGGGTTCCTCGGGAGACCCAGTACTTC.

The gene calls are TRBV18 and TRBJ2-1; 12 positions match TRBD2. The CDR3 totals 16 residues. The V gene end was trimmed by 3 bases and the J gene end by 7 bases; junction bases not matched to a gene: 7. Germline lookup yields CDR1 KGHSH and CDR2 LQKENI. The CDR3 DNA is TGTGCCAGCTCACCTCGTACAGGGACTAGCGGGAATGAGCAGTTCTTC. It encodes CASSPRTGTSGNEQFF.

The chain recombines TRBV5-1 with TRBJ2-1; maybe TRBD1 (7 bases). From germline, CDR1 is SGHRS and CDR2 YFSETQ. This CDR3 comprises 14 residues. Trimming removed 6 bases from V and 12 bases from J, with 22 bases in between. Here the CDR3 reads CASTQWQGGQGQFF. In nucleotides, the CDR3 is TGCGCCAGCACCCAGTGGCAGGGGGGCCAGGGGCAGTTCTTC.

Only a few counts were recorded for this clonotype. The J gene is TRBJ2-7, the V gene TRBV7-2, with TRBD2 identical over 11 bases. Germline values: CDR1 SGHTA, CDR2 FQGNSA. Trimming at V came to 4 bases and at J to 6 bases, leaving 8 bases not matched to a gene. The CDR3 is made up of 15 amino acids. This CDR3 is CASSSLAGGPGEQYV. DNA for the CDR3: TGTGCCAGCAGCTCGTTAGCGGGAGGGCCGGGCGAGCAGTACGTC.

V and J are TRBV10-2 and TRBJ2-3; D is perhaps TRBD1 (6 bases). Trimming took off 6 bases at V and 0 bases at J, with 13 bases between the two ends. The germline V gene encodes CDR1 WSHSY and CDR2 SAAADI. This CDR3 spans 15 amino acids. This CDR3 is CASRVQGVSTDTQYF. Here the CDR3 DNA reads TGCGCCAGCAGAGTACAGGGCGTTAGCACAGATACGCAGTATTTT.

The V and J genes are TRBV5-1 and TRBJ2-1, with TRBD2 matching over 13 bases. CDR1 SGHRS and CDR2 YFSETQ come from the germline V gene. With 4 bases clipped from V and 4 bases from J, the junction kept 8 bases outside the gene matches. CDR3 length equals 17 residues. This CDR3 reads CASSIGTSGRGYNEQFF. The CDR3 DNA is TGCGCCAGCAGCATAGGAACTAGCGGGAGGGGATACAATGAGCAGTTCTTC.

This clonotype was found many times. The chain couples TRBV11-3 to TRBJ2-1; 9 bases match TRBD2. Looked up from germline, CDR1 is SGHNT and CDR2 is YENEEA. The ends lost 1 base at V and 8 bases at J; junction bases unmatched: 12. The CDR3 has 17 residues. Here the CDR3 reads CASSLALGGGRADEQFF. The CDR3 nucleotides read TGTGCCAGCAGCTTAGCGTTGGGCGGCGGGAGGGCCGATGAGCAGTTCTTC.

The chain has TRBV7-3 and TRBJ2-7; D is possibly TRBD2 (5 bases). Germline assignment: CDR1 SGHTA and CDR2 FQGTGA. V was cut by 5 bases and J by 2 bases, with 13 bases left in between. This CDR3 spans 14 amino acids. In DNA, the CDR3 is TGTGCCAGCAGCCCGAGACTAACCCCCTACGAGCAGTACTTC. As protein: CASSPRLTPYEQYF.

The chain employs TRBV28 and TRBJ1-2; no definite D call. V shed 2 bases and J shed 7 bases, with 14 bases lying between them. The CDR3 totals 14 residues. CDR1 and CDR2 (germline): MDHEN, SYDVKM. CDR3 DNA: TGTGCCAGCAGTTTACCTTTCCCCCTGAGTGGCTACACCTTC. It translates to CASSLPFPLSGYTF.

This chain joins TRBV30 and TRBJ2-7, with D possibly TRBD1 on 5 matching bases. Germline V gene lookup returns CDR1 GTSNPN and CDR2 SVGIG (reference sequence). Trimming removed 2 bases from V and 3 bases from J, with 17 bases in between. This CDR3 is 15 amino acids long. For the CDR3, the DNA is TGTGCCTGGAGTCCAGTGGGGCCCACCCGCTACGAGCAGTACTTC. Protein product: CAWSPVGPTRYEQYF. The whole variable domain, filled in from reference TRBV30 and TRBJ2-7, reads SQTIHQWPATLVQPVGSPLSLECTVEGTSNPNLYWYRQAAGRGLQLLFYSVGIGQISSEVPQNLSASRPQDRQFILSSKKLLLSDSGFYLCAWSPVGPTRYEQYFGPGTRLTVT.

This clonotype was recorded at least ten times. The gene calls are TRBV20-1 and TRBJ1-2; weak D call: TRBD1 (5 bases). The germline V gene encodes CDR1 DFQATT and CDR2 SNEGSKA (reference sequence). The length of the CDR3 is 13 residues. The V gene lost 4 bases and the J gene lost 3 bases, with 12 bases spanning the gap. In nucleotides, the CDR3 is TGCAGTGCTAAAAGGCCACAGGACTATGGCTACACCTTC. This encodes CSAKRPQDYGYTF.

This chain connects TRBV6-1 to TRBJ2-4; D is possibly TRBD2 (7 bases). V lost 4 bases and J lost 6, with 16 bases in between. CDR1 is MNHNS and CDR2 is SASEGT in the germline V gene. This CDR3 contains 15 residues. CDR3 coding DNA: TGTGCCAGCAGTGGGGACCTGAGGGGGGGAAACATTCAGTACTTC. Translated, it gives CASSGDLRGGNIQYF.

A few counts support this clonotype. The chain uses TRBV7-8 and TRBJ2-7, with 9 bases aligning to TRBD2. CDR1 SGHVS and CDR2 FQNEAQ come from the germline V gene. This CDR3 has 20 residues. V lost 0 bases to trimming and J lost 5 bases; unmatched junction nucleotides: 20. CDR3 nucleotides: TGTGCCAGCAGCTTAGCGGGTTTTAAGTGGTCTAGCGGGACCGACCACGAGCAGTACTTC. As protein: CASSLAGFKWSSGTDHEQYF.

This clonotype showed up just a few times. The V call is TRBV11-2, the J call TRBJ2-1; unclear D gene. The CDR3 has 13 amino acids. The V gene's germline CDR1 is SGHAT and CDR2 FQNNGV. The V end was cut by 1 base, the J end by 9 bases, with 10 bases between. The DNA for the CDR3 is TGTGCCAGCAGCTTAGGGGCCGCTAGTGAGCAGTTCTTC. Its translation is CASSLGAASEQFF.